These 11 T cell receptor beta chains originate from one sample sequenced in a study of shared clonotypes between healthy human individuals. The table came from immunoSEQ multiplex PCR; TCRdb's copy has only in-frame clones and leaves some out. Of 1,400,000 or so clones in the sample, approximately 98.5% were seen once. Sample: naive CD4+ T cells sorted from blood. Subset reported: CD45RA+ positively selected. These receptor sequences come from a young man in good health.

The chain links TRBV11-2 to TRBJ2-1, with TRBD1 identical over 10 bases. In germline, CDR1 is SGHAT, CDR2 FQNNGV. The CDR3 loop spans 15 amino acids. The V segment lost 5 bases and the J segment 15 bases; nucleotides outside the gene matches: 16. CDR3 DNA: TGTGCCAGCAGCCCGCTAAGGGGACAGGGGAACGAGTGGTTCTTC. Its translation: CASSPLRGQGNEWFF.

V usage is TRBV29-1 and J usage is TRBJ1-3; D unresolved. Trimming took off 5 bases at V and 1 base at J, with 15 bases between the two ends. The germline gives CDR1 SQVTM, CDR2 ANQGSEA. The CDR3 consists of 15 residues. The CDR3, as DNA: TGCAGCGTTAGGACTCCTGCTCAATCTGGAAACACCATATATTTT. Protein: CSVRTPAQSGNTIYF.

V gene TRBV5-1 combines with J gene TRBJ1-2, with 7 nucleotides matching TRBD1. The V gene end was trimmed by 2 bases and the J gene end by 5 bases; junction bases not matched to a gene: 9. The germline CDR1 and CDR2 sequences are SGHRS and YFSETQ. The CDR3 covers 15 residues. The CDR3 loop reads CASSLRQGHRYGYTF. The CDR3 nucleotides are TGCGCCAGCAGCTTAAGACAGGGCCATAGATATGGCTACACCTTC.

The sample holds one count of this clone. The CDR3: CASSLGSGQIYEQYF. The CDR3 nucleotides are TGCGCCAGCAGCTTGGGCTCGGGACAAATCTACGAGCAGTACTTC. The chain links TRBV5-1 to TRBJ2-7; D possibly corresponds to TRBD1 (6 bases). CDR1 and CDR2 from the germline V gene are SGHRS and YFSETQ. V lost 0 bases to trimming and J lost 3 bases, with 13 bases between them. The CDR3 contains 15 residues.

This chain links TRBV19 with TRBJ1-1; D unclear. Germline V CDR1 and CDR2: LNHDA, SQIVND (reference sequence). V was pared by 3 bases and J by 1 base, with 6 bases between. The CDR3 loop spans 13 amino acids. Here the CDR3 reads CASSITANTEAFF. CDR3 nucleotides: TGTGCCAGTAGTATCACAGCGAACACTGAAGCTTTCTTT.

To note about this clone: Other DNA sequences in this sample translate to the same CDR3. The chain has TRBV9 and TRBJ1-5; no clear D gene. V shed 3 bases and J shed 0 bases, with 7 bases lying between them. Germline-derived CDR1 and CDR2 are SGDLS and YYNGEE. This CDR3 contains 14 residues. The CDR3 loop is CASSAGVSNQPQHF. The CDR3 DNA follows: TGTGCCAGCAGCGCCGGGGTTAGCAATCAGCCCCAGCATTTT.

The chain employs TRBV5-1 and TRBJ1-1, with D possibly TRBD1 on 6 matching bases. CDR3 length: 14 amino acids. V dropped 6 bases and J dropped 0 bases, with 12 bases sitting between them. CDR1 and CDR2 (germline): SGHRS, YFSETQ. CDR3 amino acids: CASTRDNLNTEAFF. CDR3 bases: TGCGCCAGCACCAGGGACAACCTGAACACTGAAGCTTTCTTT.

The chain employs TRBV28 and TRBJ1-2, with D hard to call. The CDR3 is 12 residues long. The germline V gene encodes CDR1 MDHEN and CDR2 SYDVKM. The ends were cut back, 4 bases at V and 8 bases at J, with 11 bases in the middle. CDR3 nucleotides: TGTGCCAGCAGTTGGACCCCAAAGGGCTACACCTTC. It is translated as CASSWTPKGYTF.

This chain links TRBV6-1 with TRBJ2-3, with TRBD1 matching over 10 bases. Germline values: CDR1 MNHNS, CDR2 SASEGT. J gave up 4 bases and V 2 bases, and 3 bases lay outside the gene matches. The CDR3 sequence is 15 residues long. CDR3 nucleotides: TGTGCCAGCAGTGAAAGGACAGGGGGAGCAGATACGCAGTATTTT. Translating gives CASSERTGGADTQYF.

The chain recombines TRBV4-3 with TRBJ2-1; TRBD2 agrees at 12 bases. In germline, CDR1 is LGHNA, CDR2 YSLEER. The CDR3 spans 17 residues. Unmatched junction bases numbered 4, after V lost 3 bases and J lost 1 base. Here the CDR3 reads CASSQETSGRSYNEQFF. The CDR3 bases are TGCGCCAGCAGCCAGGAGACTAGCGGGAGATCCTACAATGAGCAGTTCTTC.

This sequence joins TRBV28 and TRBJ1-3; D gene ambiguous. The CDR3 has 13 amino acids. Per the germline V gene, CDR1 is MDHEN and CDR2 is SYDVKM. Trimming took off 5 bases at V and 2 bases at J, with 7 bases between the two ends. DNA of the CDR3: TGTGCCAGCAGTGGCCAAACTGGAAACACCATATATTTT. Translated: CASSGQTGNTIYF.